The next 28 T cell receptor beta chains were all read from a single sample in a study of blood T cell repertoires in COVID-19 (dated by TCRdb to about 2020). Library preparation was by the immunoSEQ multiplex PCR assay. In TCRdb, the immuneACCESS table is reduced to in-frame sequences with V and J assigned. These tables do not hold every clone; where another copy was compared, an unresolved V gene accounts for under half, and the others remain unexplained. In this sample the table shows 55,000 to 95,000 clones, about four fifths of which occur a single time. The leading ten clones occupy more than 20% of the sample. Sequenced material: peripheral blood. The receptors originated from a woman aged 70 to 79 with acute or convalescent COVID-19.

CDR3: CASTIRGGNQPQHF. CDR3 in DNA: TGTGCCAGTACCATCAGGGGTGGCAATCAGCCCCAGCATTTT. J is TRBJ1-5 and V is TRBV19; D perhaps matches TRBD1 (6 bases). Germline V gives CDR1 LNHDA, CDR2 SQIVND (reference sequence). The CDR3 extends over 14 amino acids. V lost 7 bases, J lost 2 bases, and 12 bases lay in between.

The J gene is TRBJ1-2, the V gene TRBV5-6; D not certain. Germline V gene data show CDR1 as SGHDT and CDR2 as YYEEEE. Trimming removed 4 bases at V and 0 bases at J, with 16 bases between. This CDR3 has 16 amino acids. The DNA for the CDR3 is TGTGCCAGCAGCCTTCCCGGAGGCAATGCTAACTATGGCTACACCTTC. Translation: CASSLPGGNANYGYTF.

This chain joins TRBV19 and TRBJ2-1; D might be TRBD1 (7 bases). V was pared by 9 bases and J by 0 bases, with 21 bases between. CDR1 LNHDA and CDR2 SQIVND come from the germline V gene (reference sequence). This CDR3 has 17 residues. In DNA, the CDR3 is TGTGCCAGCCTGGGACAGCTGCCCGGGAGCTCCTACAATGAGCAGTTCTTC. Translated, it gives CASLGQLPGSSYNEQFF. Together with reference TRBV19 and TRBJ2-1, the CDR3 gives the full variable domain: DGGITQSPKYLFRKEGQNVTLSCEQNLNHDAMYWYRQDPGQGLRLIYYSQIVNDFQKGDIAEGYSVSREKKESFPLTVTSAQKNPTAFYLCASLGQLPGSSYNEQFFGPGTRLTVL.

In this sample, this clone turned up many times. The chain links TRBV2 to TRBJ2-5; D remains unclear. CDR1 is SNHLY, CDR2 FYNNEI, per germline. V lost 4 bases, J lost 2 bases, and 11 bases lay in between. The CDR3 covers 14 residues. Here the CDR3 reads CASSARTIQETQYF. For the CDR3, the DNA is TGTGCCAGCAGTGCACGAACAATACAAGAGACCCAGTACTTC.

V and J are TRBV5-1 and TRBJ2-7, with 8 bases that match TRBD2. V shed 4 bases and J 2 bases; nucleotides not matched to a gene: 8. CDR3 size: 15 residues. CDR1 and CDR2 from the germline V gene are SGHRS and YFSETQ. CDR3 sequence: CASSRRGLGAYEQYF. The DNA of the CDR3 is TGCGCCAGCAGCCGACGGGGACTAGGGGCCTACGAGCAGTACTTC.

This chain joins TRBV6-5 and TRBJ2-7; 13 bases are shared with TRBD2. Germline V CDR1 and CDR2: MNHEY, SVGAGI. The ends lost 6 bases at V and 6 bases at J; junction bases unmatched: 8. The CDR3 runs to 15 residues. The CDR3 DNA sequence: TGTGCCAGCAGCCCCACTAGCGGGAGGGGGCTCGAGCAGTACTTC. Translating gives CASSPTSGRGLEQYF.

The chain recombines TRBV4-1 with TRBJ2-1; 11 positions match TRBD2. V lost 3 bases to trimming and J lost 5 bases; unmatched junction nucleotides: 6. Germline V gene data show CDR1 as MGHRA and CDR2 as YSYEKL. This CDR3 region has 16 residues. The CDR3 DNA follows: TGCGCCAGCAGCCATGTACTAGCGGGAGTGAACAATGAGCAGTTCTTC. This encodes CASSHVLAGVNNEQFF.

The rearrangement links TRBV7-8 to TRBJ2-2; TRBD2 might be the D (7 bases). The CDR3 covers 16 residues. Between the trimmed V and J ends, which lost 5 bases and 4 bases, there was a span of 17 bases. Germline V gives CDR1 SGHVS, CDR2 FQNEAQ. The chain's CDR3 is CASSRRGGASTGELFF. The CDR3 nucleotides read TGTGCCAGCAGCCGTAGGGGGGGGGCGAGCACCGGGGAGCTGTTTTTT.

The chain employs TRBV6-1 and TRBJ2-7, with TRBD1 matching over 7 bases. The CDR3 has 16 residues. Germline V gene data show CDR1 as MNHNS and CDR2 as SASEGT. The V segment lost 3 bases and the J segment 0 bases; nucleotides outside the gene matches: 8. For the CDR3, the DNA is TGTGCCAGCAGTGAGAGATGGGACAGCATCTCCTACGAGCAGTACTTC. Its protein is CASSERWDSISYEQYF.

The chain joins TRBV5-1 to TRBJ2-5; TRBD2 is a possible D gene (5 bases). The CDR3 is 14 residues long. The V gene lost 1 base and the J gene lost 1 base, with 8 bases spanning the gap. The germline gives CDR1 SGHRS, CDR2 YFSETQ. The CDR3 coding sequence is TGCGCCAGCAGCTTGCGCGGGCTCCAAGAGACCCAGTACTTC. This sequence encodes CASSLRGLQETQYF.

The chain carries TRBV7-2 and TRBJ1-2, with TRBD1 identical over 9 bases. J lost 8 bases, V lost 3 bases, and 10 bases had no gene match. Germline CDR1 SGHTA, CDR2 FQGNSA. This CDR3 has 15 amino acids. CDR3: CASSFAGTGFGGYTF. DNA for the CDR3: TGTGCCAGCAGCTTCGCCGGGACAGGGTTTGGCGGCTACACCTTC. Filled out from reference TRBV7-2 and TRBJ1-2, the complete variable domain reads GAGVSQSPSNKVTEKGKDVELRCDPISGHTALYWYRQSLGQGLEFLIYFQGNSAPDKSGLPSDRFSAERTGGSVSTLTIQRTQQEDSAVYLCASSFAGTGFGGYTFGSGTRLTVV.

This clone was counted at least ten times. V usage is TRBV7-9 and J usage is TRBJ2-7; possible D gene TRBD2, 5 bases. The V gene's germline CDR1 is SEHNR and CDR2 FQNEAQ (reference sequence). With 5 bases removed from V and 2 bases from J, the gap between germline ends came to 10 bases. This CDR3 is 13 amino acids long. CDR3 DNA: TGTGCCAGCAGCCACCGGGATACCTACGAGCAGTACTTC. This encodes CASSHRDTYEQYF.

The chain has TRBV19 and TRBJ1-4; TRBD1 might be the D (5 bases). The CDR3 is 16 residues long. The ends were cut back, 5 bases at V and 0 bases at J, with 13 bases in the middle. CDR1 and CDR2 from the germline V gene are LNHDA and SQIVND (reference sequence). Here the CDR3 DNA reads TGTGCCAGTAGTTGGGGCGGAGTTGCAACTAATGAAAAACTGTTTTTT. It encodes CASSWGGVATNEKLFF.

The rearrangement uses TRBV7-9 and TRBJ2-7; 8 bases are shared with TRBD2. Germline V gene lookup returns CDR1 SEHNR and CDR2 FQNEAQ (reference sequence). The V and J ends lost 3 bases and 6 bases, in that order; junction bases with no gene match: 4. The CDR3 contains 13 residues. The CDR3 DNA is TGTGCCAGCAGCTTGCGGGAGGACTTCGAGCAGTACTTC. This translates into CASSLREDFEQYF.

The J gene is TRBJ2-7, the V gene TRBV3-1 (or the pseudogene TRBV3-2), with TRBD1 as a possible D gene (6 bases). CDR1 and CDR2 from the germline V gene are LGHDT and YNNKEL (reference sequence). V lost 8 bases and J 3 bases, leaving 11 bases between the germline ends. The CDR3 is made up of 12 amino acids. CDR3 protein: CASGGHGYEQYF. The CDR3, as DNA: TGTGCCAGCGGGGGACATGGCTACGAGCAGTACTTC.

This clone was counted once. The J gene is TRBJ2-1, the V gene TRBV24-1; possibly TRBD2 for D (7 bases). CDR3 length equals 15 residues. V was clipped by 7 bases and J by 11 bases, with 23 bases between them. Germline assignment: CDR1 KGHDR and CDR2 SFDVKD. The CDR3 coding sequence is TGTGCCACCAGCACCCCGCGGGGGCCTCTGGAACAGCAGTTCTTC. Amino acids: CATSTPRGPLEQQFF.

This chain connects TRBV5-1 to TRBJ1-1; D is uncertain. The CDR3 runs 15 residues. V lost 4 bases to trimming and J lost 0 bases, with 13 bases between them. Germline lookup yields CDR1 SGHRS and CDR2 YFSETQ. The CDR3 DNA is TGCGCCAGCAGCCCCCTAAAGGCGGTGAACACTGAAGCTTTCTTT. It codes for CASSPLKAVNTEAFF.

The V gene is TRBV29-1, the J gene TRBJ2-7; TRBD1 might be the D (6 bases). Trimming shortened V by 7 bases and J by 1 base, and 17 bases separated the two germline ends. This CDR3 region has 14 residues. The germline V gene has CDR1 SQVTM and CDR2 ANQGSEA. The CDR3 region is CSAAYLGTSYEQYF. The CDR3 DNA reads as TGCAGCGCCGCATATTTGGGGACATCCTACGAGCAGTACTTC.

This rearrangement joins TRBV19 to TRBJ2-7; 10 bases align to TRBD2. Looked up from germline, CDR1 is LNHDA and CDR2 is SQIVND (reference sequence). J lost 0 bases, V lost 8 bases, and 7 bases had no gene match. This CDR3 spans 15 amino acids. The CDR3 is CASQQGLAHSYEQYF. CDR3 nucleotide sequence: TGTGCCAGTCAGCAGGGACTAGCGCACTCCTACGAGCAGTACTTC.

This clone was recorded a few times. The sample holds other DNA sequences that translate to the same CDR3. The genes are TRBV5-1 and TRBJ2-3; 10 bases match TRBD2. The germline V gene encodes CDR1 SGHRS and CDR2 YFSETQ. This CDR3 is built from 14 residues. The J segment lost 3 bases and the V segment lost 3 bases, leaving 1 base of the junction unmatched. This CDR3 is CASSYSGRTDTQYF. CDR3 bases: TGCGCCAGCAGCTATAGCGGGAGGACAGATACGCAGTATTTT. The full variable domain, completed using reference TRBV5-1 and TRBJ2-3, is KAGVTQTPRYLIKTRGQQVTLSCSPISGHRSVSWYQQTPGQGLQFLFEYFSETQRNKGNFPGRFSGRQFSNSRSEMNVSTLELGDSALYLCASSYSGRTDTQYFGPGTRLTVL.

As to this clone: Germline and junction disagree at one end, which may indicate a read error. The rearrangement joins TRBV28 to TRBJ2-7; D is unresolved. The germline CDR1 and CDR2 sequences are MDHEN and SYDVKM. The CDR3 totals 11 residues. The CDR3 sequence is CASSILYERYF. CDR3 in DNA: TGTGCCAGCAGTATTCTCTACGAGCGGTACTTC.

The chain uses TRBV5-1 and TRBJ2-1, with a possible D match to TRBD2 (5 bases). In germline, CDR1 is SGHRS, CDR2 YFSETQ. The CDR3 length is 15 residues. The ends were cut back, 3 bases at V and 6 bases at J, with 16 bases in the middle. CDR3 in amino acids: CASSSLSGSGNEQFF. The CDR3 bases are TGCGCCAGCAGCTCCCTCAGCGGTTCGGGCAATGAGCAGTTCTTC. The complete variable domain, with remaining parts taken from reference TRBV5-1 and TRBJ2-1, reads KAGVTQTPRYLIKTRGQQVTLSCSPISGHRSVSWYQQTPGQGLQFLFEYFSETQRNKGNFPGRFSGRQFSNSRSEMNVSTLELGDSALYLCASSSLSGSGNEQFFGPGTRLTVL.

The rearrangement uses TRBV9 and TRBJ1-2; D ambiguous. Looked up from germline, CDR1 is SGDLS and CDR2 is YYNGEE. The CDR3 is 14 residues long. The V end was cut by 0 bases, the J end by 1 base, with 7 bases between. CDR3 residues: CASSVGGLNYGYTF. CDR3 nucleotides: TGTGCCAGCAGCGTAGGAGGGCTTAACTATGGCTACACCTTC.

The chain couples TRBV5-4 to TRBJ2-2; 8 positions agree with TRBD1. V lost 4 bases and J lost 8; bases outside the gene matches: 10. Germline V gene sequence: CDR1 SGHNT, CDR2 YYREEE (reference sequence). The CDR3 sequence is 15 residues long. The CDR3 DNA reads as TGTGCCAGCAGCACGGACAGGGAGCGAGGGGGGGAGCTGTTTTTT. Protein: CASSTDRERGGELFF.

The V and J genes are TRBV27 and TRBJ1-1; possibly TRBD1 for D (6 bases). CDR1 is MNHEY, CDR2 SMNVEV, per germline (reference sequence). This CDR3 is 12 amino acids long. The ends were cut back, 5 bases at V and 11 bases at J, with 15 bases in the middle. CDR3 DNA sequence: TGTGCCAGCAGTCCCCAGACAGGATTGGCTTTCTTT. Amino acids: CASSPQTGLAFF.

The gene calls are TRBV27 and TRBJ1-4; D uncertain. The V end lost 4 bases, the J end lost 7 bases, and 16 bases lay between the germline ends. Germline V gene sequence: CDR1 MNHEY, CDR2 SMNVEV (reference sequence). The CDR3 runs 15 residues. The CDR3 coding sequence is TGTGCCAGCAGTTCCTCCGAAGGGAGGGTTGAAAAACTGTTTTTT. Translating it yields CASSSSEGRVEKLFF.

This rearrangement joins TRBV28 to TRBJ1-2; 9 bases fit TRBD1. The CDR3 is 13 amino acids. Per germline, CDR1 MDHEN and CDR2 SYDVKM. Losses at the gene ends were 5 bases for V and 8 bases for J; bases not matched to a gene: 6. CDR3 nucleotides: TGTGCCAGCAGTCCTGGACAGGGGTTGGGCTACACCTTC. It translates to CASSPGQGLGYTF.

The chain recombines TRBV7-8 with TRBJ1-2, with no clear D. This CDR3 comprises 13 residues. Germline V gene data show CDR1 as SGHVS and CDR2 as FQNEAQ. V lost 0 bases to trimming and J lost 7 bases, with 9 bases between them. CDR3 amino acids: CASSLAPGFGYTF. In DNA, the CDR3 is TGTGCCAGCAGCTTAGCTCCAGGCTTTGGCTACACCTTC.